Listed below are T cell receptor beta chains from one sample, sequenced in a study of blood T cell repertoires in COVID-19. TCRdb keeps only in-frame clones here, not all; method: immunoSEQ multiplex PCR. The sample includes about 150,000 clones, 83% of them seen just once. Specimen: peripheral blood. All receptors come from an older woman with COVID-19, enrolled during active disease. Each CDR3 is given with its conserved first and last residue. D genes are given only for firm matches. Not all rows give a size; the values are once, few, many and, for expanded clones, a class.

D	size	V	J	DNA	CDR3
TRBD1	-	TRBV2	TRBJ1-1	TGTGCCAGCAGTGAAAGGGACAGGAACACTGAAGCTTTCTTT	CASSERDRNTEAFF
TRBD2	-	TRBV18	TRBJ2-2	TGTGCCAGCTCACCACCACTAGCGGGAGGGAGGACCGGGGAGCTGTTTTTT	CASSPPLAGGRTGELFF
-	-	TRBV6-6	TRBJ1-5	TGTGCCAGCACCCTTACAGGGATCATAAATCAGCCCCAGCATTTT	CASTLTGIINQPQHF
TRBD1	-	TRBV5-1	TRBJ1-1	TGCGCCAGCAGCCCAGGGGACAGACGACCGAACACTGAAGCTTTCTTT	CASSPGDRRPNTEAFF
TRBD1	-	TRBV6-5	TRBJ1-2	TGTGCCAGCAGTCCCGACAGGGTAGATTATGGCTACACCTTC	CASSPDRVDYGYTF
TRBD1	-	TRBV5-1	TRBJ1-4	TGCGCCAGCAGCGGAGAGACAGGGGCCATCGAAAAACTGTTTTTT	CASSGETGAIEKLFF
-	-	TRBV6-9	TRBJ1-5	TGTGCCAGCAGTTACGGGGGTACTCAGCCCCAGCATTTT	CASSYGGTQPQHF
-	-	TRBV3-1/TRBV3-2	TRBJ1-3	TGTGCCAGCAGCCAAGATCTTGGAGGTGGAAACACCATATATTTT	CASSQDLGGGNTIYF
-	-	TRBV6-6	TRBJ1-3	TGTGCCAGCAGACTACAGGGACCAAACACCATATATTTT	CASRLQGPNTIYF
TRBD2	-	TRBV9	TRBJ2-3	TGTGCCAGCAGCGCGATTCTAGCGGGAGCCTCGGGTACGCAGTATTTT	CASSAILAGASGTQYF
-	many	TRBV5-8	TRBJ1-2	TGTGCCAGCAGCTCATGGGAAATCCTGCGGGGTGATGGCTACACCTTC	CASSSWEILRGDGYTF
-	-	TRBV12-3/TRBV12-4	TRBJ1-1	TGTGCCACACATCGGAACACTGAAGCTTTCTTT	CATHRNTEAFF
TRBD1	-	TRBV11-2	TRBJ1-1	TGTGCCAGCACCCTGACAGGGTTGAACACTGAAGCTTTCTTT	CASTLTGLNTEAFF
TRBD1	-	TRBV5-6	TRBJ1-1	TGTGCCAGCAGCTTGACAGGGGGGGATAACACTGAAGCTTTCTTT	CASSLTGGDNTEAFF
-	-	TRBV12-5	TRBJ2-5	TGTGCTAGTGGGTCGGGACACCTCAACCAAGAGACCCAGTACTTC	CASGSGHLNQETQYF
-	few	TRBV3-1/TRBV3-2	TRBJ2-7	TGTGCCAGCAGGAGAGGGGGCTCCTACGAGCAGTACTTC	CASRRGGSYEQYF
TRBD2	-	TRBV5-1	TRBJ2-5	TGCGCCAGCAGCTGGACTAGCCCCATAGGAGAGACCCAGTACTTC	CASSWTSPIGETQYF
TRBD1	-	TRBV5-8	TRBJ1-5	TGTGCCAGCAGCCTATTACAGGGGTTGAATCAGCCCCAGCATTTT	CASSLLQGLNQPQHF